A single sample gave rise to the 10 T cell receptor beta chains below, sequenced in a study of blood T cell repertoires in COVID-19. Here immunoSEQ multiplex PCR was the method, and the copy in TCRdb shows in-frame clones only, minus some. The sample lists more than 200,000 clones; over 75% were seen once. Sequencing used PBMCs or T cells enriched from blood (not recorded which). Source of these receptors: a man aged 40-49 years who had recovered from COVID-19.

This chain joins TRBV5-4 and TRBJ2-1, with D hard to call. With 7 bases removed from V and 6 bases from J, the gap between germline ends came to 14 bases. Germline V gene lookup returns CDR1 SGHNT and CDR2 YYREEE (reference sequence). CDR3 length: 13 amino acids. The CDR3 sequence: CASAVEELNEQFF. In DNA, the CDR3 is TGTGCCAGCGCCGTCGAAGAGCTCAATGAGCAGTTCTTC.

A remark on this clone: Other DNA sequences in this sample translate to the same CDR3. This chain connects TRBV19 to TRBJ1-1, with D possibly being TRBD1 (6 bases). V lost 5 bases to trimming and J lost 2 bases, with 9 bases between them. There are 13 residues in the CDR3. Germline CDR1 LNHDA, CDR2 SQIVND (reference sequence). The CDR3: CASSLQGNTEAFF. CDR3 sequence (DNA): TGTGCCAGTAGTCTACAGGGTAACACTGAAGCTTTCTTT.

V and J are TRBV6-2 or TRBV6-3 and TRBJ2-1, with 7 bases fitting TRBD2. Germline V gene data show CDR1 as MNHEY and CDR2 as SVGEGT. Trimming took 0 bases from V and 3 from J; bases not matched to a gene: 5. This CDR3 spans 16 amino acids. The CDR3 loop reads CASSYSEGGNYNEQFF. In DNA form, the CDR3 reads TGTGCCAGCAGTTACTCTGAGGGAGGGAACTACAATGAGCAGTTCTTC.

The CDR3 bases are TGCAGTGCTAGTACTATCCAGGGAGAAAAACTGTTTTTT. Translated: CSASTIQGEKLFF. The chain has TRBV20-1 and TRBJ1-4; a weak D match, TRBD1 (5 bases). V dropped 3 bases and J dropped 8 bases, with 13 bases sitting between them. This CDR3 spans 13 amino acids. Per the germline V gene, CDR1 is DFQATT and CDR2 is SNEGSKA (reference sequence).

V usage is TRBV6-5 and J usage is TRBJ2-7, with 9 bases identical to TRBD2. CDR3 size: 15 residues. The V segment lost 6 bases and the J segment 0 bases; nucleotides outside the gene matches: 6. The germline V gene encodes CDR1 MNHEY and CDR2 SVGAGI. This chain's CDR3 is CASRKRLAVSYEQYF. In DNA form, the CDR3 reads TGTGCCAGCAGAAAAAGACTAGCGGTCTCCTACGAGCAGTACTTC.

This clone came up once. V and J are TRBV10-3 and TRBJ2-1; 11 nucleotides agree with TRBD2. J lost 10 bases, V lost 6 bases, and 5 bases had no gene match. The CDR3 is 13 amino acids. Looked up from germline, CDR1 is ENHRY and CDR2 is SYGVKD. DNA of the CDR3: TGTGCCATCAGGACTAGCGGGGCCCTCGAGCAGTTCTTC. Its protein is CAIRTSGALEQFF.

The J gene is TRBJ1-5, the V gene TRBV19; D unclear. The V and J ends lost 5 bases and 7 bases respectively, with 12 bases between them. Germline CDR1 is LNHDA and CDR2 is SQIVND (reference sequence). The CDR3 has 13 amino acids. The CDR3, as DNA: TGTGCCAGTAGTCCAATCGATGAGCAGCCCCAGCATTTT. Translation: CASSPIDEQPQHF.

The table lists this clone with a count of one. This sequence joins TRBV19 and TRBJ2-7; D gene unclear. V was cut by 1 base and J by 0 bases, with 7 bases left in between. The CDR3 is made up of 14 amino acids. Germline V gives CDR1 LNHDA, CDR2 SQIVND (reference sequence). CDR3 DNA sequence: TGTGCCAGTAGTATAGTCCTCGGCTCCTACGAGCAGTACTTC. Translated, it gives CASSIVLGSYEQYF.

V gene TRBV5-3 combines with J gene TRBJ1-4, with D perhaps matching TRBD1 (5 bases). TRBV5-3 is an ORF, with its function uncertain. The V end was cut by 4 bases, the J end by 2 bases, with 15 bases between. The CDR3 is 16 residues long. CDR3 loop: CARSLGWGDTNEKLFF. Here the CDR3 DNA reads TGTGCCAGAAGCCTCGGATGGGGGGACACTAATGAAAAACTGTTTTTT.

The chain uses TRBV5-1 and TRBJ2-7; TRBD1 aligns across 8 bases. The CDR3 length is 15 residues. V was pared by 4 bases and J by 2 bases, with 8 bases of the junction left unmatched. Germline values: CDR1 SGHRS, CDR2 YFSETQ. The CDR3 coding sequence is TGCGCCAGCAGCCCGCCCGGGACAGGAGCCTACGAGCAGTACTTC. It specifies CASSPPGTGAYEQYF.